A single sample is the source of the 7 T cell receptor beta chains below, sequenced in a study of cytomegalovirus exposure and HLA in healthy donors. Vbeta (60) and Jbeta (13) primers were used in the PCR. Profiled with immunoSEQ multiplex PCR; TCRdb holds only in-frame clones, not every one. The sample carries about 160,000 clones, roughly 73% recorded once. Sequencing was carried out using PBMCs. The receptors derive from a woman in her twenties or thirties in good health and CMV-seronegative.

The chain uses TRBV29-1 and TRBJ1-2, with TRBD1 as a possible D gene (6 bases). Germline CDR1 and CDR2: SQVTM and ANQGSEA. The ends were cut back, 3 bases at V and 3 bases at J, with 11 bases in the middle. This CDR3 spans 13 amino acids. CDR3 region: CSVDGDKDYGYTF. The CDR3 DNA reads TGCAGCGTTGACGGGGACAAGGACTATGGCTACACCTTC.

This clone was picked up a small number of times. The chain employs TRBV11-2 and TRBJ2-7, with a tentative D call TRBD2 (6 bases). Trimming cost V 3 bases and J 1 base, with 13 bases left between them. The CDR3 totals 15 residues. CDR1 and CDR2 (germline): SGHAT, FQNNGV. The DNA of the CDR3 is TGTGCCAGCAGCTTCCGGGAGCTGGCTTCCTACGAGCAGTACTTC. This sequence encodes CASSFRELASYEQYF.

Note on this clone: Compared with germline, one end of the junction differs, possibly owing to a read error. The rearrangement uses TRBV4-1 and TRBJ2-6; D perhaps matches TRBD2 (6 bases). CDR1 and CDR2 (germline): MGHRA, YSYEKL. The CDR3 totals 16 residues. CDR3 sequence (DNA): TGCGCCAGCAGCCAACAGGGAGGCTCTGGGGCCAACGGCCTGACTTTC. Translated: CASSQQGGSGANGLTF.

This clone was counted a single time. The DNA for the CDR3 is TGTGCCAGCTCACCTGACAGTTACACAGATACGCAGTATTTT. Its translation: CASSPDSYTDTQYF. The chain recombines TRBV18 with TRBJ2-3; perhaps TRBD1 as D (5 bases). The CDR3 spans 14 residues. Germline CDR1 and CDR2: KGHSH and LQKENI. V was pared by 3 bases and J by 2 bases, with 9 bases between.

This rearrangement joins TRBV18 to TRBJ2-2, with 9 bases lining up with TRBD1. The CDR3 is 16 amino acids. Germline CDR1 is KGHSH and CDR2 is LQKENI. V lost 4 bases, J lost 5 bases, and 8 bases stayed unmatched. The CDR3 spells CASSRSDRGYTGELFF. In DNA form, the CDR3 reads TGTGCCAGCTCACGTTCGGACAGGGGATATACCGGGGAGCTGTTTTTT.

This clone was counted a single time. The CDR3, as DNA: TGTGCCAGCAGCGTAGCTGGGACTAGCGGGTACAATGAGCAGTTCTTC. Protein product: CASSVAGTSGYNEQFF. The rearrangement links TRBV9 to TRBJ2-1; 12 bases fit TRBD2. The CDR3 spans 16 residues. V dropped 0 bases and J dropped 4; count of bases not matched to a gene: 2. Germline V lookup: CDR1 SGDLS, CDR2 YYNGEE.

The chain carries TRBV30 and TRBJ2-4, with a weak D call TRBD2 (5 bases). The CDR3 contains 13 residues. The germline V gene encodes CDR1 GTSNPN and CDR2 SVGIG (reference sequence). Trimming shortened V by 5 bases and J by 9 bases, and 17 bases separated the two germline ends. The CDR3 sequence: CAWAVGIEGIQYF. CDR3 nucleotides: TGTGCCTGGGCCGTGGGTATCGAGGGCATTCAGTACTTC.